These 30 T cell receptor beta chains were all obtained from the same sample, sequenced in a study of shared clonotypes between healthy human individuals. The repertoire was sequenced with immunoSEQ multiplex PCR; TCRdb's copy has only in-frame clones and lacks some. The sample records over a million clones, approximately 80% being singletons. The sample was memory CD4+ T cells from PBMCs. Subset of the sample: CD45RA-negative fraction. The receptors derive from a man younger than 35 in good health. Some clones in this sample may be carry-over from other donors' samples.

On this clone: The limits of the CDR3 on the DNA are not certain, so only TCRdb's listed CDR3 is given. J is TRBJ2-7 and V is TRBV28; the table's D call, TRBD1, has no DNA check behind it. Ends included, the CDR3 has 15 residues. The germline gives CDR1 MDHEN, CDR2 SYDVKM. CDR3: CASSFGPGGSYEQYF.

The count of this clone is one. This chain connects TRBV7-2 to TRBJ2-2; D is undetermined. V lost 3 bases, J lost 5 bases, and 19 bases lay in between. This CDR3 spans 17 amino acids. Germline values: CDR1 SGHTA, CDR2 FQGNSA. The CDR3 is CASSFLHRTPQTGELFF. CDR3 in DNA: TGTGCCAGCAGCTTCCTCCATCGGACCCCACAGACCGGGGAGCTGTTTTTT. The full variable domain, rest sourced from reference TRBV7-2 and TRBJ2-2, is GAGVSQSPSNKVTEKGKDVELRCDPISGHTALYWYRQSLGQGLEFLIYFQGNSAPDKSGLPSDRFSAERTGGSVSTLTIQRTQQEDSAVYLCASSFLHRTPQTGELFFGEGSRLTVL.

The chain joins TRBV5-6 to TRBJ2-1; D unclear. V lost 2 bases and J 4 bases, leaving 7 bases between the germline ends. CDR3 length: 13 amino acids. Germline V lookup: CDR1 SGHDT, CDR2 YYEEEE. CDR3: CASSFRRYNEQFF. The CDR3 bases are TGTGCCAGCAGCTTCAGACGATACAATGAGCAGTTCTTC. Filled out from reference TRBV5-6 and TRBJ2-1, the complete variable domain reads DAGVTQSPTHLIKTRGQQVTLRCSPKSGHDTVSWYQQALGQGPQFIFQYYEEEERQRGNFPDRFSGHQFPNYSSELNVNALLLGDSALYLCASSFRRYNEQFFGPGTRLTVL.

The gene calls are TRBV6-6 and TRBJ1-2; D gene uncertain. CDR3 length equals 13 residues. The germline CDR1 and CDR2 sequences are MNHNY and SVGAGI (reference sequence). V shed 7 bases and J shed 2 bases, with 11 bases lying between them. The chain's CDR3 is CASTRDSNYGYTF. In DNA form, the CDR3 reads TGTGCCAGCACGCGCGATTCGAACTATGGCTACACCTTC.

This clone was seen only a few times. This chain links TRBV5-1 with TRBJ2-3; D unclear. Per the germline V gene, CDR1 is SGHRS and CDR2 is YFSETQ. CDR3 size: 14 residues. With 4 bases removed from V and 2 bases from J, the gap between germline ends came to 11 bases. The CDR3 protein is CASSPRGDTDTQYF. The CDR3 nucleotides read TGCGCCAGCAGCCCCCGTGGGGACACAGATACGCAGTATTTT.

This chain joins TRBV7-2 and TRBJ1-2; 7 bases align to TRBD1. This CDR3 has 14 amino acids. V dropped 5 bases and J dropped 4; count of bases not matched to a gene: 7. The germline V gene encodes CDR1 SGHTA and CDR2 FQGNSA. The CDR3 protein is CASSEGGAGYGYTF. CDR3 coding DNA: TGTGCCAGCAGCGAAGGGGGCGCCGGCTATGGCTACACCTTC.

The chain recombines TRBV9 with TRBJ1-6, with D unresolved. The germline V gene encodes CDR1 SGDLS and CDR2 YYNGEE. Trimming pared 0 bases from V and 7 bases from J, leaving 8 bases between. The CDR3 spans 14 residues. The CDR3 reads CASSVGAENSPLHF. For the CDR3, the DNA is TGTGCCAGCAGCGTAGGGGCAGAGAATTCACCCCTCCACTTT.

Points on this clone: This clone may be a read error of a much larger clone one base away. This chain connects TRBV5-6 to TRBJ1-2; D not resolved. V was pared by 0 bases and J by 3 bases, with 12 bases between. Germline lookup yields CDR1 SGHDT and CDR2 YYEEEE. The CDR3 sequence is 15 residues long. CDR3 residues: CASSLAGSYHYGYTF. DNA of the CDR3: TGTGCCAGCAGCTTGGCCGGCAGTTACCACTATGGCTACACCTTC. Drawing the rest from reference TRBV5-6 and TRBJ1-2, the complete variable domain is DAGVTQSPTHLIKTRGQQVTLRCSPKSGHDTVSWYQQALGQGPQFIFQYYEEEERQRGNFPDRFSGHQFPNYSSELNVNALLLGDSALYLCASSLAGSYHYGYTFGSGTRLTVV.

The chain links TRBV5-1 to TRBJ1-1; D is ambiguous. The CDR3 consists of 14 residues. The V end was cut by 4 bases, the J end by 1 base, with 11 bases between. In germline, CDR1 is SGHRS, CDR2 YFSETQ. The DNA of the CDR3 is TGCGCCAGCAGCCTGTTTTGGGGGAACACTGAAGCTTTCTTT. Translating gives CASSLFWGNTEAFF.

This clone occurred many times. The gene calls are TRBV10-2 and TRBJ2-1; 11 nucleotides align to TRBD2. The CDR3 consists of 15 residues. The germline V gene has CDR1 WSHSY and CDR2 SAAADI. Unmatched junction bases numbered 14, after V lost 11 bases and J lost 8 bases. This CDR3 reads CAARASLAGVHEQFF. CDR3 bases: TGCGCCGCGAGAGCATCACTAGCGGGAGTCCATGAGCAGTTCTTC.

The V gene is TRBV10-3, the J gene TRBJ2-7, with 10 bases lining up with TRBD1. V lost 4 bases and J lost 5; bases outside the gene matches: 5. CDR1 and CDR2 from the germline V gene are ENHRY and SYGVKD. The CDR3 consists of 14 residues. CDR3: CAISAGTGVHEQYF. CDR3 sequence (DNA): TGTGCCATCAGTGCGGGGACAGGGGTCCACGAGCAGTACTTC.

The CDR3 DNA follows: TGTGCCAGCAGTGGGACCCGAAATAGCAATCAGCCCCAGCATTTT. Amino acid sequence: CASSGTRNSNQPQHF. The V and J genes are TRBV6-1 and TRBJ1-5; D not resolved. CDR3 length: 15 residues. Germline CDR1 and CDR2: MNHNS and SASEGT. V lost 4 bases and J lost 0, with 10 bases in between.

The chain has TRBV4-3 and TRBJ2-4; TRBD2 matches 7 bases. From germline, CDR1 is LGHNA and CDR2 YSLEER. This CDR3 comprises 14 residues. The trim removed 2 bases at V and 6 bases at J, leaving 4 bases unmatched. CDR3: CASSQWGGRNIQYF. The CDR3, as DNA: TGCGCCAGCAGCCAATGGGGGGGTAGAAACATTCAGTACTTC.

For the CDR3, the DNA is TGTGCCAGCTCACCACCGGGGACGAGAGACACCATATATTTT. Protein product: CASSPPGTRDTIYF. This sequence joins TRBV18 and TRBJ1-3; tentatively, D is TRBD1 (5 bases). There are 14 residues in the CDR3. Deletions cut 0 bases from V and 8 bases from J, with 11 bases between. Germline CDR1 is KGHSH and CDR2 is LQKENI. The full variable domain, completed using reference TRBV18 and TRBJ1-3, is NAGVMQNPRHLVRRRGQEARLRCSPMKGHSHVYWYRQLPEEGLKFMVYLQKENIIDESGMPKERFSAEFPKEGPSILRIQQVVRGDSAAYFCASSPPGTRDTIYFGEGSWLTVV.

On this clone: Other nucleotide sequences from this sample produce the same CDR3. V usage is TRBV18 and J usage is TRBJ2-5; 7 bases are shared with TRBD1. Trimming at V came to 2 bases and at J to 2 bases, leaving 5 bases not matched to a gene. The germline V gene encodes CDR1 KGHSH and CDR2 LQKENI. This CDR3 region has 15 residues. In DNA, the CDR3 is TGTGCCAGCTCACCAAGACAGGGTCGTCAAGAGACCCAGTACTTC. Residues: CASSPRQGRQETQYF.

The chain recombines TRBV28 with TRBJ2-1, with 10 bases aligning to TRBD2. Per the germline V gene, CDR1 is MDHEN and CDR2 is SYDVKM. The CDR3 is 15 amino acids. Losses at the gene ends were 5 bases for V and 7 bases for J; bases not matched to a gene: 8. CDR3 protein: CASSPTSGFRNEQFF. The CDR3 coding sequence is TGTGCCAGCAGTCCGACTAGCGGGTTCAGGAATGAGCAGTTCTTC.

V gene TRBV18 combines with J gene TRBJ1-5; no clear D gene. Germline V gene sequence: CDR1 KGHSH, CDR2 LQKENI. This CDR3 has 13 residues. V lost 6 bases and J 3 bases, leaving 9 bases between the germline ends. The CDR3, as DNA: TGTGCCAGCTCCGCAGCTCTCAATCAGCCCCAGCATTTT. Amino acid sequence: CASSAALNQPQHF.

The chain recombines TRBV28 with TRBJ2-7; D call uncertain. This CDR3 contains 11 residues. The V end was cut by 6 bases, the J end by 6 bases, with 9 bases between. CDR1 is MDHEN and CDR2 is SYDVKM in the germline V gene. As DNA, the CDR3 is TGTGCCAGCAGCCCCCACCGCGAGCAGTACTTC. This gives the protein CASSPHREQYF. The variable domain in full, completed from reference TRBV28 and TRBJ2-7, reads DVKVTQSSRYLVKRTGEKVFLECVQDMDHENMFWYRQDPGLGLRLIYFSYDVKMKEKGDIPEGYSVSREKKERFSLILESASTNQTSMYLCASSPHREQYFGPGTRLTVT.

The chain employs TRBV5-1 and TRBJ2-2; D unresolved. The CDR3 consists of 13 residues. Germline V gene sequence: CDR1 SGHRS, CDR2 YFSETQ. Trimming left V 1 base short and J 6 bases short, with 7 bases between. CDR3 residues: CASSLRVAGELFF. As DNA, the CDR3 is TGCGCCAGCAGCTTGAGGGTCGCCGGGGAGCTGTTTTTT.

The V and J genes are TRBV7-2 and TRBJ2-5, with 11 bases matching TRBD2. Trimming cost V 7 bases and J 1 base; bases outside gene matches: 5. Per germline, CDR1 SGHTA and CDR2 FQGNSA. This CDR3 spans 15 amino acids. CDR3 sequence: CASNLAGGLQETQYF. CDR3 bases: TGTGCCAGCAACCTAGCGGGAGGCCTCCAAGAGACCCAGTACTTC.

With respect to this clone: This likely reflects a read error, since a far larger clone is one base away. The chain is built from TRBV4-2 and TRBJ2-7; 7 nucleotides align to TRBD2. The CDR3 is made up of 15 amino acids. CDR1 is LGHNA and CDR2 is YNFKEQ in the germline V gene. V gave up 1 base and J gave up 2 bases; unmatched junction bases: 5. CDR3 loop: CASSQVLAVPYEQYF. The CDR3 nucleotides read TGTGCCAGCAGCCAAGTCCTAGCGGTCCCCTACGAGCAGTACTTC.

The chain links TRBV27 to TRBJ2-6; D is ambiguous. CDR3 size: 14 residues. Germline V gene data show CDR1 as MNHEY and CDR2 as SMNVEV (reference sequence). The V end lost 8 bases, the J end lost 1 base, and 9 bases lay between the germline ends. CDR3 in amino acids: CASSLTSGANVLTF. The CDR3 DNA is TGTGCCAGCTCCCTCACTTCTGGGGCCAACGTCCTGACTTTC.

This chain links TRBV18 with TRBJ2-7; D gene unclear. The CDR3 has 12 amino acids. Germline CDR1 and CDR2: KGHSH and LQKENI. The V end lost 6 bases, the J end lost 0 bases, and 6 bases lay between the germline ends. Written as DNA, the CDR3 is TGTGCCAGCTCCCTTTACTCCTACGAGCAGTACTTC. This encodes CASSLYSYEQYF.

In this sample, this clone turned up once. The gene calls are TRBV15 and TRBJ1-1; D is undetermined. The CDR3 length is 14 residues. The germline gives CDR1 LNHNV, CDR2 YYDKDF (reference sequence). Deletions cut 0 bases from V and 4 bases from J, with 9 bases between. CDR3 bases: TGTGCCACCAGCAGAGATGTCGTGGGCACTGAAGCTTTCTTT. Its protein is CATSRDVVGTEAFF.

This sequence joins TRBV10-3 and TRBJ2-5, with 9 bases fitting TRBD2. CDR1 and CDR2 (germline): ENHRY, SYGVKD. CDR3 size: 17 residues. V shed 4 bases, J shed 2 bases, and the junction held 11 bases outside the gene matches. CDR3 bases: TGTGCCATCAGTGTGAGTAGCGGGAGCGGGCTTCAAGAGACCCAGTACTTC. Translated: CAISVSSGSGLQETQYF.

This clone was seen more than once but under ten times. The chain carries TRBV5-4 and TRBJ2-1; D is uncertain. The V gene lost 0 bases and the J gene lost 0 bases, with 10 bases spanning the gap. Germline V gives CDR1 SGHNT, CDR2 YYREEE (reference sequence). This CDR3 comprises 16 residues. The CDR3 region is CASSLGQPSSYNEQFF. CDR3 coding DNA: TGTGCCAGCAGCTTGGGGCAGCCCAGCTCCTACAATGAGCAGTTCTTC.

There are a few counts of this clone. The sample has other DNA sequences that encode this CDR3 too. The rearrangement joins TRBV2 to TRBJ2-1, with a weak D call TRBD1 (5 bases). The CDR3 extends over 15 amino acids. Trimming removed 3 bases from V and 2 bases from J, with 11 bases in between. The germline V gene encodes CDR1 SNHLY and CDR2 FYNNEI. Here the CDR3 reads CASSDARVTYNEQFF. For the CDR3, the DNA is TGTGCCAGCAGTGACGCCAGGGTGACCTACAATGAGCAGTTCTTC.

The J gene is TRBJ1-4, the V gene TRBV21-1. TRBV21-1 is tagged as a pseudogene. This CDR3 contains 14 residues. The CDR3 is CASSTGHGTEKLFF. The CDR3 DNA follows: TGTGCCAGCAGCACGGGCCATGGAACCGAAAAACTGTTTTTT.

This chain joins TRBV7-2 and TRBJ1-5; no definite D call. The V gene's germline CDR1 is SGHTA and CDR2 FQGNSA. The CDR3 sequence is 14 residues long. Trimming cost V 1 base and J 0 bases, with 4 bases left between them. The CDR3 coding sequence is TGTGCCAGCAGCTTAGACAATAGCAATCAGCCCCAGCATTTT. It yields the protein CASSLDNSNQPQHF. Full variable domain (remainder filled in from reference TRBV7-2 and TRBJ1-5): GAGVSQSPSNKVTEKGKDVELRCDPISGHTALYWYRQSLGQGLEFLIYFQGNSAPDKSGLPSDRFSAERTGGSVSTLTIQRTQQEDSAVYLCASSLDNSNQPQHFGDGTRLSIL.

The chain links TRBV10-2 to TRBJ1-2, with a tentative D call TRBD1 (5 bases). The germline V gene has CDR1 WSHSY and CDR2 SAAADI. The CDR3 has 13 residues. V was cut by 4 bases and J by 8 bases, with 14 bases left in between. DNA for the CDR3: TGCGCCAGCAGTGTTAACAGGAATGGGGGCTACACCTTC. It is translated as CASSVNRNGGYTF.